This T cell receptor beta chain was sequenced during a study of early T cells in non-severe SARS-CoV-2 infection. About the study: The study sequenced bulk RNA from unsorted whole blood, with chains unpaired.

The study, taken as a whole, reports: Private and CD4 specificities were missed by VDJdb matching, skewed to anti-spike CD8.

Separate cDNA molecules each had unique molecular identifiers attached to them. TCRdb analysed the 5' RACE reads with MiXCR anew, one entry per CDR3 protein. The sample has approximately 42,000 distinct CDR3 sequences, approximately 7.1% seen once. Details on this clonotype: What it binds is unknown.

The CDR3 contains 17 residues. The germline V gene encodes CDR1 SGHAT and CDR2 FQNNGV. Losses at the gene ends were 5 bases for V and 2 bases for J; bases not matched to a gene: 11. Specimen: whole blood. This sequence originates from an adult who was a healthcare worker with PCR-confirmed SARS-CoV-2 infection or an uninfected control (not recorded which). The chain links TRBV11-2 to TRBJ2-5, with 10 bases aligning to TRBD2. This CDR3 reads CASSPFPGTSVQETQYF. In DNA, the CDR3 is TGTGCCAGCAGCCCCTTTCCAGGGACTAGCGTACAAGAGACCCAGTACTTC.